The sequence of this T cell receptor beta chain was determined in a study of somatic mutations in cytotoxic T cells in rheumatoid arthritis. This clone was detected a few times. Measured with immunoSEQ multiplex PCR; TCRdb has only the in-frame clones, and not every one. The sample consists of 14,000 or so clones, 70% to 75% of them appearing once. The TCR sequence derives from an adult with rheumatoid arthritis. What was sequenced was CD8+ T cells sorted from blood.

This chain's CDR3 is CASSTGQTTQQYF. CDR3 nucleotides: TGTGCCAGTAGTACGGGACAGACTACACAGCAGTACTTC. The rearrangement links TRBV19 to TRBJ2-7; 7 nucleotides match TRBD1. The CDR3 has 13 residues. V shed 4 bases and J 8 bases; nucleotides not matched to a gene: 8. The germline gives CDR1 LNHDA, CDR2 SQIVND (reference sequence).